Listed below are T cell receptor beta chains from one sample, sequenced in a study of blood T cell repertoires in COVID-19. Profiled with immunoSEQ multiplex PCR; TCRdb holds only in-frame clones, not every one. The table lists more than 150,000 clones, less than 85% of them singletons, with under 8.5% in the top ten. Sequencing was done on a sample of peripheral blood. Source of these receptors: a human donor in a cohort sampled during active COVID-19. Both conserved end residues are part of each CDR3. The D gene is left open where the match is weak. The listing skips clone size in some rows; elsewhere it reads once, few, many or a size class.

clone_size	v_call	d_call	j_call	cdr3_aa	cdr3_nt
-	TRBV19	TRBD1	TRBJ2-2	CASSRFTGGESNTGELFF	TGTGCCAGTAGTAGGTTCACAGGGGGCGAGTCGAACACCGGGGAGCTGTTTTTT
-	TRBV18	TRBD2	TRBJ2-7	CASSPLAGGPTTYEQYF	TGTGCCAGCTCACCACTAGCGGGGGGCCCTACCACCTACGAGCAGTACTTC
-	TRBV6-1	-	TRBJ1-1	CASSEGLTNTEAFF	TGTGCCAGCAGTGAGGGACTGACGAACACTGAAGCTTTCTTT
-	TRBV5-4	TRBD1	TRBJ2-5	CASSETGGEETQYF	TGTGCCAGCAGCGAGACAGGGGGGGAAGAGACCCAGTACTTC
-	TRBV7-2	-	TRBJ1-2	CASSSGHWANYGYTF	TGTGCCAGCAGCTCGGGACATTGGGCGAACTATGGCTACACCTTC
-	TRBV28	TRBD1	TRBJ2-7	CASSPWGTGAPYEQYF	TGTGCCAGCAGTCCCTGGGGGACAGGGGCACCCTACGAGCAGTACTTC
-	TRBV2	-	TRBJ1-4	CASRPTTAIVATNEKLFF	TGTGCCAGCAGGCCTACTACCGCAATTGTTGCAACTAATGAAAAACTGTTTTTT
-	TRBV3-1/TRBV3-2	TRBD2	TRBJ2-3	CASSILAGPGDTQYF	TGTGCCAGCTCAATACTAGCGGGCCCAGGGGATACGCAGTATTTT
once	TRBV9	-	TRBJ2-2	CASSVAGKDTGELFF	TGTGCCAGCAGCGTAGCCGGGAAGGACACCGGGGAGCTGTTTTTT
-	TRBV12-3/TRBV12-4	-	TRBJ1-1	CASSLNRRTEAFF	TGTGCCAGCAGTTTAAACCGGAGAACTGAAGCTTTCTTT
-	TRBV7-2	TRBD1	TRBJ1-3	CASSPSTGAGNTIYF	TGTGCCAGCAGCCCGAGCACAGGGGCTGGAAACACCATATATTTT
-	TRBV12-3/TRBV12-4	-	TRBJ1-1	CASSKSGGRGAFF	TGTGCCAGCAGTAAATCCGGAGGACGAGGAGCTTTCTTT
-	TRBV19	TRBD2	TRBJ2-7	CASSMSAGGPGEQYF	TGTGCCAGTAGTATGTCGGCGGGGGGGCCGGGAGAGCAGTACTTC
-	TRBV11-1	-	TRBJ1-1	CASSTDGLDTEAFF	TGTGCCAGCAGCACAGATGGGTTGGACACTGAAGCTTTCTTT
once	TRBV5-1	TRBD2	TRBJ2-7	CASSSQAGEAYEQYF	TGCGCCAGCAGCTCACAAGCGGGGGAAGCCTACGAGCAGTACTTC
few	TRBV18	-	TRBJ1-5	CASSTGTDQPQHF	TGTGCCAGCTCTACAGGAACGGATCAGCCCCAGCATTTT
-	TRBV5-1	TRBD2	TRBJ2-1	CASSPRGGFDDEQFF	TGCGCCAGCAGCCCCCGGGGGGGCTTCGATGATGAGCAGTTCTTC
-	TRBV5-1	TRBD1	TRBJ1-2	CASSSTGGGGYTF	TGCGCCAGCAGCTCCACAGGGGGTGGTGGCTACACCTTC
-	TRBV24-1	-	TRBJ2-7	CATSDLLSGGRGFDEQYF	TGTGCCACCAGTGATTTGCTCAGTGGGGGTAGGGGGTTCGACGAGCAGTACTTC
-	TRBV5-6	TRBD2	TRBJ2-3	CASSRNSGTSGAPDTQYF	TGTGCCAGCAGCCGGAATAGCGGGACTAGCGGGGCCCCAGATACGCAGTATTTT
-	TRBV6-1	-	TRBJ2-7	CASSDRASYEQYF	TGTGCCAGCAGTGACAGGGCCTCCTACGAGCAGTACTTC
-	TRBV7-3	TRBD2	TRBJ2-3	CASSLAGGKTDTQYF	TGTGCCAGCAGCCTAGCGGGGGGTAAGACAGATACGCAGTATTTT
few	TRBV19	-	TRBJ1-3	CASSISVRPSSGNTIYF	TGTGCCAGTAGTATTTCGGTGCGCCCAAGCTCTGGAAACACCATATATTTT
-	TRBV29-1	TRBD1	TRBJ2-7	CSVEDQAGGGEQYF	TGCAGCGTTGAAGATCAGGCAGGGGGCGGCGAGCAGTACTTC
-	TRBV20-1	-	TRBJ2-7	CSASREWVSTYEQYF	TGCAGTGCTAGTAGGGAGTGGGTCAGCACCTACGAGCAGTACTTC
-	TRBV4-1	-	TRBJ2-7	CASSPRQDSYEQYF	TGCGCCAGCAGCCCTAGACAGGACTCCTACGAGCAGTACTTC
-	TRBV4-1	-	TRBJ2-1	CASSQGRRIGYNEQFF	TGCGCCAGCAGCCAAGGCCGGAGGATCGGATACAATGAGCAGTTCTTC
-	TRBV13	TRBD1	TRBJ1-1	CASNGQDGGEAFF	TGTGCCAGCAACGGACAGGATGGCGGTGAAGCTTTCTTT
-	TRBV6-5	TRBD2	TRBJ2-7	CASSHGSGGAYEQYF	TGTGCCAGCAGCCACGGGAGCGGGGGGGCCTACGAGCAGTACTTC
-	TRBV3-1/TRBV3-2	TRBD2	TRBJ2-4	CASSQKTGTSGGMVYIQYF	TGTGCCAGCAGCCAAAAAACCGGGACTAGCGGGGGGATGGTCTACATTCAGTACTTC
-	TRBV7-3	TRBD1	TRBJ1-1	CASSLDRGGTEAFF	TGTGCCAGCAGTCTGGACAGGGGTGGAACTGAAGCTTTCTTT
-	TRBV4-1	TRBD1	TRBJ2-5	CASSQRTTGGQETQYF	TGCGCCAGCAGCCAAAGAACGACAGGGGGCCAAGAGACCCAGTACTTC
-	TRBV30	-	TRBJ1-2	CAWSSSGGANYGYTF	TGTGCCTGGAGTTCCTCCGGCGGAGCTAACTATGGCTACACCTTC
-	TRBV5-1	-	TRBJ2-3	CASSLAVLSTDTQYF	TGCGCCAGCAGCTTGGCCGTACTGAGCACAGATACGCAGTATTTT
-	TRBV7-9	-	TRBJ1-6	CASSLSLSSPLHF	TGTGCCAGCAGCTTATCTCTGAGTTCACCCCTCCACTTT
-	TRBV9	-	TRBJ1-1	CASSVVGARSAEAFF	TGTGCCAGCAGCGTAGTTGGGGCTCGTAGTGCTGAAGCTTTCTTT
-	TRBV2	TRBD2	TRBJ2-5	CAISTGSTSGSSQYF	TGTGCCATTTCAACCGGCTCGACTAGCGGGTCCTCCCAGTACTTC
-	TRBV19	-	TRBJ1-5	CASSSHYSNQPQHF	TGTGCCAGTAGTTCACATTATAGCAATCAGCCCCAGCATTTT
-	TRBV11-2	-	TRBJ1-6	CASSLGPEGSSPLHF	TGTGCCAGCAGCTTAGGTCCCGAGGGTTCCTCACCCCTCCACTTT
-	TRBV19	-	TRBJ1-2	CASSTRRYNNYGYTF	TGTGCCAGTAGTACTAGGAGGTACAATAACTATGGCTACACCTTC